This TCR beta chain was found in a study of Graves' ophthalmopathy and Graves' hyperthyroidism. Study-level information: Specimen type is peripheral blood, obtained at initial diagnosis before any treatment.

This clonotype was observed a few times. What it binds is not known. The CDR3 length is 16 residues. Germline V gene sequence: CDR1 SNHLY, CDR2 FYNNEI. The V gene lost 0 bases and the J gene lost 3 bases, with 14 bases spanning the gap. General study points: Ophthalmopathy progression predictions by the model showed 72.22% specificity and 70.59% sensitivity.

CAS ≥3, NOSPECS ≥4, moderate-to-severe activity and duration under 3 months marked donors with ophthalmopathy. Patients with other autoimmune diseases, uncontrolled infections, pregnancy or lactation were excluded. Scientists amplified the TCR beta CDR3 regions from RNA transcripts. Scientists carried out first-round RT-PCR using HTBI primers and then a second-round multiplex PCR. Via MiXCR, TCRdb re-called the multiplex PCR reads, giving one row per CDR3 protein. The table includes about 160,000 distinct CDR3 sequences, around 40% detected once. This receptor was obtained from a man aged 25 to 45 with Graves' ophthalmopathy. The sequenced material came from peripheral blood. J is TRBJ2-5 and V is TRBV2; weak D call: TRBD1 (5 bases). The CDR3 nucleotides are TGTGCCAGCAGTGAAGCGCTGATGGTAGGGGAAGAGACCCAGTACTTC. This codes for CASSEALMVGEETQYF. The variable domain in full, with the rest retrieved from reference TRBV2 and TRBJ2-5, is EPEVTQTPSHQVTQMGQEVILRCVPISNHLYFYWYRQILGQKVEFLVSFYNNEISEKSEIFDDQFSVERPDGSNFTLKIRSTKLEDSAMYFCASSEALMVGEETQYFGPGTRLLVL.